The 20 T cell receptor beta chains listed next were all sequenced from one sample in a study of early T cells in non-severe SARS-CoV-2 infection. MiXCR, applied by TCRdb to the 5' RACE reads, yields one record per CDR3 protein. The data hold roughly 72,000 distinct CDR3 sequences, with around 13% observed a single time. Sequences were obtained from whole blood. All receptors come from an adult who was a healthcare worker with PCR-confirmed SARS-CoV-2 infection or an uninfected control (not recorded which).

V gene TRBV20-1 combines with J gene TRBJ2-4, with a possible D match to TRBD2 (6 bases). Trimming removed 5 bases from V and 6 bases from J, with 14 bases in between. This CDR3 has 13 residues. The germline CDR1 and CDR2 sequences are DFQATT and SNEGSKA (reference sequence). CDR3 nucleotide sequence: TGCAGTGCTCCCAAGGACGGGGGAAACATTCAGTACTTC. This codes for CSAPKDGGNIQYF.

At least ten counts were recorded for this clonotype. The V gene is TRBV4-3, the J gene TRBJ2-3, with 11 bases matching TRBD2. Trimming cost V 4 bases and J 2 bases; bases outside gene matches: 5. This CDR3 contains 16 residues. Germline loops: CDR1 LGHNA, CDR2 YSLEER. The CDR3 DNA follows: TGCGCCAGCAGCCCGGGGACTAGCGGCATCACAGATACGCAGTATTTT. Protein product: CASSPGTSGITDTQYF.

The chain couples TRBV11-2 to TRBJ2-1; perhaps TRBD1 as D (6 bases). The V end lost 3 bases, the J end lost 8 bases, and 20 bases lay between the germline ends. The CDR3 runs 16 residues. Germline V gene lookup returns CDR1 SGHAT and CDR2 FQNNGV. CDR3 residues: CASSFSGQRRTDEQFF. CDR3 bases: TGTGCCAGCAGCTTCTCAGGACAGAGACGTACTGATGAGCAGTTCTTC.

The chain recombines TRBV6-5 with TRBJ2-7; a possible D gene is TRBD1 (6 bases). The CDR3 runs to 15 residues. V was trimmed by 0 bases and J by 4 bases, leaving 13 bases between them. Per germline, CDR1 MNHEY and CDR2 SVGAGI. The CDR3 region is CASSYSGGSGYEQYF. As DNA, the CDR3 is TGTGCCAGCAGTTACTCAGGGGGAAGTGGTTACGAGCAGTACTTC.

The rearrangement joins TRBV6-6 to TRBJ2-1; 7 nucleotides agree with TRBD1. V lost 1 base, J lost 5 bases, and 5 bases stayed unmatched. CDR1 MNHNY and CDR2 SVGAGI come from the germline V gene (reference sequence). CDR3 length: 15 residues. This chain's CDR3 is CASSYWGTVNNEQFF. CDR3 sequence (DNA): TGTGCCAGCAGTTACTGGGGGACAGTAAACAATGAGCAGTTCTTC.

This clonotype appeared a few times. The gene calls are TRBV3-1 and TRBJ2-7, with D possibly being TRBD1 or TRBD2 (5 bases each). The CDR3 contains 11 residues. Germline assignment: CDR1 LGHDT and CDR2 YNNKEL (reference sequence). V gave up 4 bases and J gave up 11 bases, with 12 bases separating them. This chain's CDR3 is CASSPGTVKYF. CDR3 nucleotide sequence: TGTGCCAGCAGCCCTGGGACGGTGAAGTACTTC.

The CDR3 DNA reads as TGCGCCAGCAGTCCCATATTATCAGGGGGAAACACCATATATTTT. It is translated as CASSPILSGGNTIYF. The chain carries TRBV4-3 and TRBJ1-3, with D tentatively TRBD1 (5 bases). V lost 6 bases to trimming and J lost 4 bases, with 16 bases between them. The length of the CDR3 is 15 residues. The germline V gene encodes CDR1 LGHNA and CDR2 YSLEER.

The chain joins TRBV27 to TRBJ2-7; possible D gene TRBD1, 6 bases. The CDR3 has 11 residues. Germline CDR1 and CDR2: MNHEY and SMNVEV (reference sequence). Trimming removed 9 bases from V and 5 bases from J, with 11 bases in between. This CDR3 is CASKTGNEQYF. The DNA of the CDR3 is TGTGCCAGTAAAACAGGGAACGAGCAGTACTTC.

This clonotype has just a few counts. The chain links TRBV10-1 to TRBJ2-1, with no clear D. The CDR3 length is 13 residues. The germline V and J ends were trimmed by 2 bases and 5 bases, with 7 bases remaining between them. Germline CDR1 is WNHNN and CDR2 is SYGVQD (reference sequence). CDR3 loop: CASSEDPNNEQFF. Written as DNA, the CDR3 is TGCGCCAGCAGTGAGGACCCTAACAATGAGCAGTTCTTC.

A few counts support this clonotype. The V gene is TRBV15, the J gene TRBJ1-2, with 7 bases fitting TRBD1. V gave up 3 bases and J gave up 4 bases; unmatched junction bases: 8. The CDR3 spans 15 residues. Germline V lookup: CDR1 LNHNV, CDR2 YYDKDF (reference sequence). The CDR3 region is CATSSSNRGSYGYTF. The CDR3 DNA is TGTGCCACCAGCAGCTCGAACAGGGGAAGCTATGGCTACACCTTC.

The chain links TRBV5-1 to TRBJ2-1; 8 bases agree with TRBD2. J gave up 0 bases and V 1 base, and 6 bases lay outside the gene matches. The CDR3 runs to 17 residues. Per the germline V gene, CDR1 is SGHRS and CDR2 is YFSETQ. CDR3: CASSLFGGGTSYNEQFF. CDR3 sequence (DNA): TGCGCCAGCAGCTTGTTCGGCGGGGGGACCTCCTACAATGAGCAGTTCTTC.

This clonotype was seen more than once but under ten times. The J gene is TRBJ1-1, the V gene TRBV20-1; D unresolved. Between the trimmed V and J ends, which lost 2 bases and 2 bases, there was a span of 12 bases. The germline gives CDR1 DFQATT, CDR2 SNEGSKA (reference sequence). This CDR3 has 14 residues. CDR3 sequence reads: CSARNVPVNTEAFF. In nucleotides, the CDR3 is TGCAGTGCTAGAAACGTCCCCGTCAACACTGAAGCTTTCTTT.

The chain combines TRBV5-1 with TRBJ1-1; D remains unclear. The CDR3 has 13 amino acids. Trimming removed 2 bases from V and 0 bases from J, with 5 bases in between. The germline gives CDR1 SGHRS, CDR2 YFSETQ. CDR3 coding DNA: TGCGCCAGCAGCTTCGCAATGAACACTGAAGCTTTCTTT. Translated, it gives CASSFAMNTEAFF.

This clonotype was detected a few times. The J gene is TRBJ2-7, the V gene TRBV6-5, with TRBD2 matching 13 bases. The CDR3 consists of 16 residues. With V trimmed by 5 bases and J by 7 bases, 11 bases remained unmatched. The germline V gene has CDR1 MNHEY and CDR2 SVGAGI. CDR3 sequence: CASSSTRTSGGGEQYF. The CDR3 DNA reads as TGTGCCAGCAGTAGCACTCGGACTAGCGGGGGTGGAGAGCAGTACTTC.

The chain uses TRBV14 and TRBJ1-3; TRBD1 matches 10 bases. The CDR3 is 16 residues long. CDR1 is SGHDN and CDR2 is FVKESK in the germline V gene. V trimming: 4 bases; J trimming: 0 bases; junction bases outside the gene matches: 3. The CDR3 bases are TGTGCCAGCAGCCCGGGACAGGGGAGCTCTGGAAACACCATATATTTT. Its translation: CASSPGQGSSGNTIYF.

This chain joins TRBV19 and TRBJ2-1; D remains unclear. Trimming cost V 5 bases and J 0 bases, with 8 bases left between them. Germline-derived CDR1 and CDR2 are LNHDA and SQIVND (reference sequence). The CDR3 spans 14 residues. The CDR3 DNA reads TGTGCCAGTAGTCCGACTTTCTCCTACAATGAGCAGTTCTTC. This codes for CASSPTFSYNEQFF.

This sequence joins TRBV4-2 and TRBJ2-4, with D perhaps TRBD2 (6 bases). V lost 2 bases and J lost 7, with 9 bases in between. The CDR3 length is 13 residues. Germline V gene sequence: CDR1 LGHNA, CDR2 YNFKEQ. This CDR3 is CASSQMEGNIQYF. CDR3 DNA sequence: TGTGCCAGCAGCCAAATGGAGGGCAACATTCAGTACTTC.

V and J are TRBV28 and TRBJ1-5, with a weak D call TRBD1 (5 bases). This CDR3 spans 17 amino acids. V was pared by 5 bases and J by 1 base, with 18 bases between. The germline gives CDR1 MDHEN, CDR2 SYDVKM. The CDR3, as DNA: TGTGCCAGCAGTGAACTGGGGCTCCAAGAAAGCAATCAGCCCCAGCATTTT. It yields the protein CASSELGLQESNQPQHF.

The J gene is TRBJ2-3, the V gene TRBV9, with unresolved D. V was trimmed by 0 bases and J by 0 bases, leaving 8 bases between them. Germline values: CDR1 SGDLS, CDR2 YYNGEE. The CDR3 sequence is 15 residues long. For the CDR3, the DNA is TGTGCCAGCAGCGTAGAGGTAGCCAGCACAGATACGCAGTATTTT. It codes for CASSVEVASTDTQYF.

This clonotype was seen more than once but under ten times. The gene calls are TRBV25-1 and TRBJ2-7; D gene unclear. This CDR3 region has 12 residues. Trimming stripped 4 bases from V and 6 bases from J, with 10 bases between. CDR1 and CDR2 from the germline V gene are MGHDK and SYGVNS. CDR3 DNA: TGTGCCAGCAGTGCCCCATTGAGCGAGCAGTACTTC. Residues: CASSAPLSEQYF.